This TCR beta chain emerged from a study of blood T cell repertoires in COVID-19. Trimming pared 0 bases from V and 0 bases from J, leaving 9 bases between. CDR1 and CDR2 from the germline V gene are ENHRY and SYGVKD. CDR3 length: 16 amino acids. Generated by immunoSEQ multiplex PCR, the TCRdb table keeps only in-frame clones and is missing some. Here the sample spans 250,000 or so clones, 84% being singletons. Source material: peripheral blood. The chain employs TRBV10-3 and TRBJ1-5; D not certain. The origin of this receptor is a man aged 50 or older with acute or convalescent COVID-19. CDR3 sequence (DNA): TGTGCCATCAGTGAGTCTATCAGTAATAGCAATCAGCCCCAGCATTTT. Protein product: CAISESISNSNQPQHF.